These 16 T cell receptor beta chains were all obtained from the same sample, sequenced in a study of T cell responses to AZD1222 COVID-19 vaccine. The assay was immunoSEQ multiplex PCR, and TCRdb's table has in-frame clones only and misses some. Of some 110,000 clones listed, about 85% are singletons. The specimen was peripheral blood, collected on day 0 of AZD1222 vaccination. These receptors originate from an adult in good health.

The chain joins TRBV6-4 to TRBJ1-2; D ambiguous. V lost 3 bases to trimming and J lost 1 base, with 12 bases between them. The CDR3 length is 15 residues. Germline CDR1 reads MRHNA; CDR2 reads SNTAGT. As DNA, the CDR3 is TGTGCCAGCAGTGAAAAGGCGTTTGGTAACTATGGCTACACCTTC. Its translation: CASSEKAFGNYGYTF.

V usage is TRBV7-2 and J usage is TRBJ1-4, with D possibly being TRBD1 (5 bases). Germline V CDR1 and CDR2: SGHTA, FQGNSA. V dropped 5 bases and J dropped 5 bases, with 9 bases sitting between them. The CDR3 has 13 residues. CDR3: CASSRDVNEKLFF. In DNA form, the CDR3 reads TGTGCCAGCAGCAGGGACGTAAATGAAAAACTGTTTTTT. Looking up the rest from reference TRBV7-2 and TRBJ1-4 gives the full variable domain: GAGVSQSPSNKVTEKGKDVELRCDPISGHTALYWYRQSLGQGLEFLIYFQGNSAPDKSGLPSDRFSAERTGGSVSTLTIQRTQQEDSAVYLCASSRDVNEKLFFGSGTQLSVL.

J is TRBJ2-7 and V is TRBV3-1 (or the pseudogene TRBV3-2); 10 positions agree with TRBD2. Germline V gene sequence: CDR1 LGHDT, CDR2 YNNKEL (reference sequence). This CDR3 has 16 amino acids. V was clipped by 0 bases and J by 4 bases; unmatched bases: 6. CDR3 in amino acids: CASSQDPTSGEYEQYF. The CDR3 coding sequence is TGTGCCAGCAGCCAAGATCCCACTAGCGGGGAGTACGAGCAGTACTTC.

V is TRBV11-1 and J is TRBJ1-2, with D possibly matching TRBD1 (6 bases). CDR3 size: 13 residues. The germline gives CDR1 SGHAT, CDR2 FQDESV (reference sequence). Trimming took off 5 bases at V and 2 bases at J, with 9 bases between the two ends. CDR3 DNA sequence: TGTGCCAGCAGCGACAGGAACAACTATGGCTACACCTTC. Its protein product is CASSDRNNYGYTF.

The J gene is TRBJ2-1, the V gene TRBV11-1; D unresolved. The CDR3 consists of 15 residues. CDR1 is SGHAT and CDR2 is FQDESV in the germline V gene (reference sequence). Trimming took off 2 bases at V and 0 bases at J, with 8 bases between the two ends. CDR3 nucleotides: TGTGCCAGCAGCTTATCCCCGAGCTCCTACAATGAGCAGTTCTTC. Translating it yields CASSLSPSSYNEQFF.

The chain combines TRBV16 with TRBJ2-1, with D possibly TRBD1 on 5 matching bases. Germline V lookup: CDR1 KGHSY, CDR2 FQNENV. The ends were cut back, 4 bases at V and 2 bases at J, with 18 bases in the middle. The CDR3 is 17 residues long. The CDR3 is CASSPLNRGFAYNEQFF. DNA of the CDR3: TGTGCCAGCAGCCCCCTCAATAGGGGCTTCGCCTACAATGAGCAGTTCTTC. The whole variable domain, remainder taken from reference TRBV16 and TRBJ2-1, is GEEVAQTPKHLVRGEGQKAKLYCAPIKGHSYVFWYQQVLKNEFKFLISFQNENVFDETGMPKERFSAKCLPNSPCSLEIQATKLEDSAVYFCASSPLNRGFAYNEQFFGPGTRLTVL.

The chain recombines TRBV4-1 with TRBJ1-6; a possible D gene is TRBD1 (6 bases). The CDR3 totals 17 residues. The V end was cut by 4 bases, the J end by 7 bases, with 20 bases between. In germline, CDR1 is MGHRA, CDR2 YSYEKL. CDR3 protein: CASSRIYWAGANSPLHF. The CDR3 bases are TGCGCCAGCAGCCGTATATACTGGGCGGGGGCAAATTCACCCCTCCACTTT.

CDR3 nucleotides: TGTGCCAGCAGTGATGCCGGCCAGGGGCGGGAGACCCAGTACTTC. Translating it yields CASSDAGQGRETQYF. The J gene is TRBJ2-5, the V gene TRBV25-1, with a weak D call TRBD1 (6 bases). The ends were cut back, 3 bases at V and 5 bases at J, with 16 bases in the middle. Germline-derived CDR1 and CDR2 are MGHDK and SYGVNS. The CDR3 has 15 residues.

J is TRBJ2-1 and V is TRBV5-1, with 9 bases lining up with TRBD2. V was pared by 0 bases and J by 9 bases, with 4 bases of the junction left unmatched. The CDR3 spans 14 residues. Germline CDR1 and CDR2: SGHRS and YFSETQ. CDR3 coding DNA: TGCGCCAGCAGCTTGGAGGGACTAGCTTTTGAGCAGTTCTTC. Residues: CASSLEGLAFEQFF. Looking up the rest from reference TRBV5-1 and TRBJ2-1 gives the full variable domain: KAGVTQTPRYLIKTRGQQVTLSCSPISGHRSVSWYQQTPGQGLQFLFEYFSETQRNKGNFPGRFSGRQFSNSRSEMNVSTLELGDSALYLCASSLEGLAFEQFFGPGTRLTVL.

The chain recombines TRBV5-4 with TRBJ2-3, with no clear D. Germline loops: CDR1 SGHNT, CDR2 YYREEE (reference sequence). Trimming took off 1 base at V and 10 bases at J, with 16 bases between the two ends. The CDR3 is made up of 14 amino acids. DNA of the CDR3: TGTGCCAGCAGCTTGAGTAGAACCCATCCCGCGCAGTATTTT. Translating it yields CASSLSRTHPAQYF.

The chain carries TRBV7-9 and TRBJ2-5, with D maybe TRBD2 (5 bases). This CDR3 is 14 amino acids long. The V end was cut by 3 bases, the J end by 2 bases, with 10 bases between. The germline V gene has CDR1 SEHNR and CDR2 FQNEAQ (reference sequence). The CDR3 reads CASSFPWTQETQYF. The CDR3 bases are TGTGCCAGCAGCTTTCCTTGGACTCAAGAGACCCAGTACTTC.

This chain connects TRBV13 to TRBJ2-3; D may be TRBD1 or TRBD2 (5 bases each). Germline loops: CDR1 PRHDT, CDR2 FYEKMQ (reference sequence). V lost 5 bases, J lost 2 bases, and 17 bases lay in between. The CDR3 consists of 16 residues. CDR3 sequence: CASSPNPTGPTDTQYF. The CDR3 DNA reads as TGTGCCAGCAGCCCGAACCCTACGGGACCCACAGATACGCAGTATTTT.

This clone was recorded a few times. The CDR3, as DNA: TGTGCCAGCAGTCCCCCCGGACTGATTGGGCCTTATGGCTACACCTTC. Residues: CASSPPGLIGPYGYTF. V usage is TRBV28 and J usage is TRBJ1-2; D not resolved. Between the trimmed V and J ends, which lost 5 bases and 5 bases, there was a span of 21 bases. The germline CDR1 and CDR2 sequences are MDHEN and SYDVKM. CDR3 size: 16 residues.

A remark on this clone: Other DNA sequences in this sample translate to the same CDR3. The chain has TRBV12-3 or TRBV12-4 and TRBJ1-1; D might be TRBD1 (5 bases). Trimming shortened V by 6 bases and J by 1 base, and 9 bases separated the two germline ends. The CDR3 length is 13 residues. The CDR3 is CASRGTANTEAFF. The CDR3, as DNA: TGTGCCAGCAGAGGGACGGCGAACACTGAAGCTTTCTTT.

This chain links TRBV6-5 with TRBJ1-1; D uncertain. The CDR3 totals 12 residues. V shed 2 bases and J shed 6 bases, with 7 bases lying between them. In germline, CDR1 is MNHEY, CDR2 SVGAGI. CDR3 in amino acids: CASSYRGAEAFF. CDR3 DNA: TGTGCCAGCAGTTACCGGGGAGCTGAAGCTTTCTTT.

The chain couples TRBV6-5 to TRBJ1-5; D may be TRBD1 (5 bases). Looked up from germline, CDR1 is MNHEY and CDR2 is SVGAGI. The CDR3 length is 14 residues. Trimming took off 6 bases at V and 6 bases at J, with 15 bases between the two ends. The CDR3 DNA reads TGTGCCAGCAGCGCCGGGGGGGGTGGTCAGCCCCAGCATTTT. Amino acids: CASSAGGGGQPQHF.